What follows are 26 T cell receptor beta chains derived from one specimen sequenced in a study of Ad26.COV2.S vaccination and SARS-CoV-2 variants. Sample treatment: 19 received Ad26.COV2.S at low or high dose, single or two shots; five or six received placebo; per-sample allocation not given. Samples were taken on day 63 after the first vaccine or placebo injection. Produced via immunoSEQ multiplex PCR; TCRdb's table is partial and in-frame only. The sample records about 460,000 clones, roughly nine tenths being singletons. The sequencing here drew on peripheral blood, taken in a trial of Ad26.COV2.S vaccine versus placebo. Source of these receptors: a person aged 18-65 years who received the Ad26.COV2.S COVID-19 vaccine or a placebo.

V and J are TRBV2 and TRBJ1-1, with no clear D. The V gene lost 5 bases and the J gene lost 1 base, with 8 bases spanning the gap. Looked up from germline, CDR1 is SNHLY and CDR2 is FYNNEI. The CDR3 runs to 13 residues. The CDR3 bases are TGTGCCAGCAGTCCGGATACGAACACTGAAGCTTTCTTT. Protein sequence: CASSPDTNTEAFF.

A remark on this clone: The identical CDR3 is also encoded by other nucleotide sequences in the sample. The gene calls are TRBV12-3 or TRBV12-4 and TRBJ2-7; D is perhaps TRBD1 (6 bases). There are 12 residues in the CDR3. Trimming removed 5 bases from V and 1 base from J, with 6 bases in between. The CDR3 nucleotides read TGTGCCAGCAGTCAGGGGTCCTACGAGCAGTACTTC. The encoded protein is CASSQGSYEQYF.

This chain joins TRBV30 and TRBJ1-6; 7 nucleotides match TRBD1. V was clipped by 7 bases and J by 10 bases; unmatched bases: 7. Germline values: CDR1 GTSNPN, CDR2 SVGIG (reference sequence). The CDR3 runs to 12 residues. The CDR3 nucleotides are TGTGCCTCCACCCAGGGGGGATCACCCCTCCACTTT. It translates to CASTQGGSPLHF.

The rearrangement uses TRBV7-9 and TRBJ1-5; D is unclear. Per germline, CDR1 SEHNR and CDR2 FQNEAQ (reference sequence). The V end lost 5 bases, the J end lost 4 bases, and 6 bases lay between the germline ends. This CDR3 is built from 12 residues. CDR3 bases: TGTGCCAGCAGCCTGAGTAATCAGCCCCAGCATTTT. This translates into CASSLSNQPQHF.

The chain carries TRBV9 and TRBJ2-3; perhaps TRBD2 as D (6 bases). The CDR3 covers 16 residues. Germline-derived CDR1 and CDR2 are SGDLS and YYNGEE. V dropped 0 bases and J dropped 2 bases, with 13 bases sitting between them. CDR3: CASSVGWRETTDTQYF. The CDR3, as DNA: TGTGCCAGCAGCGTAGGGTGGAGGGAGACCACAGATACGCAGTATTTT.

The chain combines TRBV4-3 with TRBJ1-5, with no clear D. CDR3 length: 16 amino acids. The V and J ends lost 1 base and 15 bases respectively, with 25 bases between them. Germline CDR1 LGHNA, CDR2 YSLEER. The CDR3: CASSQVVFPPGPGLHF. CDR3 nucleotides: TGCGCCAGCAGCCAAGTGGTGTTTCCTCCGGGTCCCGGGTTGCATTTT.

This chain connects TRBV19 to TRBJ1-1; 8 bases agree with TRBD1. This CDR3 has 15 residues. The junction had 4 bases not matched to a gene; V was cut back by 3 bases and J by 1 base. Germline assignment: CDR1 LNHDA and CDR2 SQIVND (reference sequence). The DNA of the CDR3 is TGTGCCAGTAGTATGGGTACAGGGGGGAACACTGAAGCTTTCTTT. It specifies CASSMGTGGNTEAFF.

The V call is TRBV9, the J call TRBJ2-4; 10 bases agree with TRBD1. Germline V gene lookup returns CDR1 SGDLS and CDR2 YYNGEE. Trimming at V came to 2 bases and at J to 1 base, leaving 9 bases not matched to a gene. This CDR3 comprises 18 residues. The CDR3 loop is CASSVGTGDLRAKNIQYF. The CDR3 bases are TGTGCCAGCAGCGTCGGGACAGGGGATTTACGGGCCAAAAACATTCAGTACTTC.

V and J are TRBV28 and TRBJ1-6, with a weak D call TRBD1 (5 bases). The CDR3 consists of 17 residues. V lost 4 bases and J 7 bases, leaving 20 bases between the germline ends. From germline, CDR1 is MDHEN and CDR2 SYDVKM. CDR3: CASSSPPGDERNSPLHF. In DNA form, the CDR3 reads TGTGCCAGCAGTTCCCCCCCCGGGGACGAGAGAAATTCACCCCTCCACTTT.

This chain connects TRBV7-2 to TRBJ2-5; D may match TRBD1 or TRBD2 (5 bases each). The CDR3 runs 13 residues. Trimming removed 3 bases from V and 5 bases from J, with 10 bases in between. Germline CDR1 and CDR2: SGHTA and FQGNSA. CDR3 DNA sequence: TGTGCCAGCAGCTTTGGGACGGGGGAGACCCAGTACTTC. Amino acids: CASSFGTGETQYF.

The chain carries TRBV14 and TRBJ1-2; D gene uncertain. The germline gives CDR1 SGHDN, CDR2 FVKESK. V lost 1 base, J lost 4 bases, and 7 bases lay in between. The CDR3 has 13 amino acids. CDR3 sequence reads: CASSQGLGYGYTF. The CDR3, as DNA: TGTGCCAGCAGCCAAGGGTTGGGCTATGGCTACACCTTC.

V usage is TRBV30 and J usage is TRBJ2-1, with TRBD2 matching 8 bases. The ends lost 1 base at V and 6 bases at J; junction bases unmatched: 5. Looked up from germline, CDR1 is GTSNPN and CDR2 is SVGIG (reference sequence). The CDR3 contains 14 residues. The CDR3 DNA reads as TGTGCCTGGAGTGAGGTAGCGGGGATCAATGAGCAGTTCTTC. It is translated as CAWSEVAGINEQFF.

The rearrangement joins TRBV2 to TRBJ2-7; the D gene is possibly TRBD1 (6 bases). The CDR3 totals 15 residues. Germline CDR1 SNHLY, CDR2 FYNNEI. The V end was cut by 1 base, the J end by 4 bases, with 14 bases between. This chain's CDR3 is CASSEDRTDPYEQYF. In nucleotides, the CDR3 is TGTGCCAGCAGTGAAGATCGGACAGATCCTTACGAGCAGTACTTC.

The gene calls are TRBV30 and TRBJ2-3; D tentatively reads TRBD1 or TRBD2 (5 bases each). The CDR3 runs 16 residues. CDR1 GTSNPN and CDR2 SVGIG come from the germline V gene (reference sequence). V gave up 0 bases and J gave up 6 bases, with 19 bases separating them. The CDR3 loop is CAWSVYGGRVYDTQYF. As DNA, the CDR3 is TGTGCCTGGAGTGTATACGGAGGCAGGGTTTATGATACGCAGTATTTT.

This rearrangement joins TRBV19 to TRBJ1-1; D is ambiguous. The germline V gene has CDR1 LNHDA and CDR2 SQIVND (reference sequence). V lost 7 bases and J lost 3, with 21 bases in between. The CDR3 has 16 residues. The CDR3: CASTTPTHGFHTEAFF. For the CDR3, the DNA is TGTGCCAGTACTACCCCAACCCATGGGTTTCACACTGAAGCTTTCTTT.

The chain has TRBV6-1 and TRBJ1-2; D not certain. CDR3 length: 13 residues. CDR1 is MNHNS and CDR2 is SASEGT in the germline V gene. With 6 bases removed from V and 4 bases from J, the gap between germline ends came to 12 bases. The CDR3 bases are TGTGCCAGCAGCCACCAGGTTGCCTATGGCTACACCTTC. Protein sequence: CASSHQVAYGYTF.

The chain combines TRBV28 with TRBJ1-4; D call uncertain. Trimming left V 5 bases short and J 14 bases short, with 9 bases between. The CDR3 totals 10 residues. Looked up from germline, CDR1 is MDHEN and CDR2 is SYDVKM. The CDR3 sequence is CASSGVSLFF. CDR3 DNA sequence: TGTGCCAGCAGTGGCGTTTCGCTGTTTTTT.

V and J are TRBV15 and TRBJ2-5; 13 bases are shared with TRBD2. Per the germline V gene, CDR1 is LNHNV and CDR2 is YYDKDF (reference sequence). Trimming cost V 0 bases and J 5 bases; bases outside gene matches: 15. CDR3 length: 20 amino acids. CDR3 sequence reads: CATSRDRSGLAGVYSETQYF. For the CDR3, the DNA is TGTGCCACCAGCAGAGATCGTTCAGGACTAGCGGGGGTTTATTCGGAGACCCAGTACTTC.

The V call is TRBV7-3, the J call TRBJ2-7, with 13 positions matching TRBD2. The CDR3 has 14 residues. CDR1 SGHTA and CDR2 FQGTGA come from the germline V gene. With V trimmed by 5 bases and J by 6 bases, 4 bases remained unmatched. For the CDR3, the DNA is TGTGCCAGCAGCCCCGGGACTAGCGGGACCGAGCAGTACTTC. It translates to CASSPGTSGTEQYF. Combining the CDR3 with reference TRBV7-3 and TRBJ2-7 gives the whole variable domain GAGVSQTPSNKVTEKGKYVELRCDPISGHTALYWYRQSLGQGPEFLIYFQGTGAADDSGLPNDRFFAVRPEGSVSTLKIQRTERGDSAVYLCASSPGTSGTEQYFGPGTRLTVT.

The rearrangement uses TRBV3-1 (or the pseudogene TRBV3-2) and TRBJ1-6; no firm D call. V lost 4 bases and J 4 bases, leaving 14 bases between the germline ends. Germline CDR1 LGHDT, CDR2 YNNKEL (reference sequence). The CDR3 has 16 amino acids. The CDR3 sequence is CASSPTRFRYNSPLHF. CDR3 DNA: TGTGCCAGCAGCCCGACACGGTTCAGGTATAATTCACCCCTCCACTTT.

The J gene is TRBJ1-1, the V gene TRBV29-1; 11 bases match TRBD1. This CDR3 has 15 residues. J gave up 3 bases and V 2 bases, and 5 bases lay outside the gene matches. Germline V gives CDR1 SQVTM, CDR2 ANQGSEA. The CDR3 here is CSVELGTGGDTEAFF. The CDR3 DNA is TGCAGCGTTGAACTCGGGACAGGGGGAGACACTGAAGCTTTCTTT.

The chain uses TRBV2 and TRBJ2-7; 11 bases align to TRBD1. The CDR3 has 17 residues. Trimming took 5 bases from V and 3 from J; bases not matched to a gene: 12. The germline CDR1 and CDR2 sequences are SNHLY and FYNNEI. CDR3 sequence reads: CASSRIRSGTGGYEQYF. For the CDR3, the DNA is TGTGCCAGCAGTCGAATTCGCTCCGGGACAGGGGGCTACGAGCAGTACTTC.

The CDR3 nucleotides read TGTGCCAGCAGCTTAGTAGGGGGAGGTCCCGGGGAGCTGTTTTTT. Protein product: CASSLVGGGPGELFF. The chain combines TRBV11-1 with TRBJ2-2, with D perhaps TRBD1 or TRBD2 (6 bases each). CDR3 length equals 15 residues. V gave up 1 base and J gave up 6 bases, with 12 bases separating them. In germline, CDR1 is SGHAT, CDR2 FQDESV (reference sequence).

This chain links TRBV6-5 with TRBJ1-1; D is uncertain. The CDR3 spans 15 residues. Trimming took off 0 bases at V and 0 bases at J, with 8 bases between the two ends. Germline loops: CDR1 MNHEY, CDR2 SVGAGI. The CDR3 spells CASSYSSYMNTEAFF. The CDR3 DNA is TGTGCCAGCAGTTACTCGTCTTATATGAACACTGAAGCTTTCTTT.

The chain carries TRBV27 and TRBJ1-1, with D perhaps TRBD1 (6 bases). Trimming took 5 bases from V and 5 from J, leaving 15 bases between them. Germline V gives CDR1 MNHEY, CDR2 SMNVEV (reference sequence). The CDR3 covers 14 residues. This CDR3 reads CASSQGGRVTEAFF. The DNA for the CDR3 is TGTGCCAGCAGTCAAGGGGGTCGGGTAACTGAAGCTTTCTTT.

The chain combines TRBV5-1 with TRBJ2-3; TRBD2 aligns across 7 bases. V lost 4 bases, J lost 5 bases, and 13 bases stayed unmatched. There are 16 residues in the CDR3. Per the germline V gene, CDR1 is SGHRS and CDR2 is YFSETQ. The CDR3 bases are TGCGCCAGCAGCCAAACCTGGGGCGGGAGAGGAGATACGCAGTATTTT. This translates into CASSQTWGGRGDTQYF.